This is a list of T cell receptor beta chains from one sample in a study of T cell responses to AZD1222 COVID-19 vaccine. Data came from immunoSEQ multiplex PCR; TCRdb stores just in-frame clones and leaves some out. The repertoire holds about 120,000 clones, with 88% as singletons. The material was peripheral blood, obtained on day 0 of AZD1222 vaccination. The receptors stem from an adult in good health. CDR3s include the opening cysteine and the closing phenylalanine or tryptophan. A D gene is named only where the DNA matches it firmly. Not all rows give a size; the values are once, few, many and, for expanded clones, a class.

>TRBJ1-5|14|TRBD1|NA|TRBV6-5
TGTGCCAGCAGTCCCCGGGCAGGGGGGCAGCCCCAGCATTTT
CASSPRAGGQPQHF
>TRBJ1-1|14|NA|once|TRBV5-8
TGTGCCAGCAGGCTGGGGAATATGAACACTGAAGCTTTCTTT
CASRLGNMNTEAFF
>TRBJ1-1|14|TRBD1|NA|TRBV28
TGTGCCAGCAGTCCGCCACAGGGGTGGACTGAAGCTTTCTTT
CASSPPQGWTEAFF
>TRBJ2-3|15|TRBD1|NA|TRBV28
TGTGCCAGCAGTTTGCGAGACAGGGGACCAGATACGCAGTATTTT
CASSLRDRGPDTQYF
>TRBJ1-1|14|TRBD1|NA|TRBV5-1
TGCGCCAGCAGCAAAGGGACAGCGAACACTGAAGCTTTCTTT
CASSKGTANTEAFF
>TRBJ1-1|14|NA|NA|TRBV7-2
TGTGCCAGCAGCTCAACCGGGGGGGGGACTGAAGCTTTCTTT
CASSSTGGGTEAFF
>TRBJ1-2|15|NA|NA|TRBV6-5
TGTGCCAGCAGTTACTCTCAGGCCCTAGGACATGGCTACACCTTC
CASSYSQALGHGYTF
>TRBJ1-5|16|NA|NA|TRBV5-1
TGCGCCAGCAGCTTGGGATCAGGCGGAAGCAATCAGCCCCAGCATTTT
CASSLGSGGSNQPQHF
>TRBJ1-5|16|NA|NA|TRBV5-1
TGCGCCACCCCCCGGGACCCCACATATAGCAATCAGCCCCAGCATTTT
CATPRDPTYSNQPQHF
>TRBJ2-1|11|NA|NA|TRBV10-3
TGTGCCATCAGTGGATACAATGAGCAGTTCTTC
CAISGYNEQFF
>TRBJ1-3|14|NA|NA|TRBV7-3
TGTGCCAGCAGCCTGCGGGGGGGTGGAAACACCATATATTTT
CASSLRGGGNTIYF
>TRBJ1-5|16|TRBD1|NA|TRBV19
TGTGCCAGTAGTCTAAGACAGGGGGGAAACAATCAGCCCCAGCATTTT
CASSLRQGGNNQPQHF
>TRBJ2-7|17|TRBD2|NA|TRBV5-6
TGTGCCAGCAGCTTGGGGGCCCGCGGTAGCGGGACCGGGGAGCAGTACTTC
CASSLGARGSGTGEQYF
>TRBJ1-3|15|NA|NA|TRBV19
TGTGCCAGTACCGATACAGGGTCCTCTGGAAACACCATATATTTT
CASTDTGSSGNTIYF
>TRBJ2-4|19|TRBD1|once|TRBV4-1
TGCGCCAGCAGCCAAGATTCCGTGACAGGGGGCTATGGCAAAAACATTCAGTACTTC
CASSQDSVTGGYGKNIQYF
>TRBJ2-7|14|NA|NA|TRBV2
TGTGCCAGCAGTGAAGGATTAGGGGTCTACGAGCAGTACTTC
CASSEGLGVYEQYF
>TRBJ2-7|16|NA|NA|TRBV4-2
TGTGCCAGCAGCCAAGCCTCTGAACTAGAGGCATACGAGCAGTACTTC
CASSQASELEAYEQYF
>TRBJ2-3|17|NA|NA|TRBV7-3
TGTGCCAGCAGCCGTGGCGCAGGTGGCACATATCCAGATACGCAGTATTTT
CASSRGAGGTYPDTQYF
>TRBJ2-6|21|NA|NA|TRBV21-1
TGTGCCAGCAGCAAAGGATCGGGACAGGGGTCCCAAAGCTCTGGGGCCAACGTCCTGACTTTC
CASSKGSGQGSQSSGANVLTF
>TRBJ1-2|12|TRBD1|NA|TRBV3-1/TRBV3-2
TGTGCCAGCAGCCACAGGGGGGGCGGCTACACCTTC
CASSHRGGGYTF
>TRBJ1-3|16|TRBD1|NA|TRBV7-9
TGTGCCAGCAGCGCCGATCCCGGGACAGCTGGAAACACCATATATTTT
CASSADPGTAGNTIYF
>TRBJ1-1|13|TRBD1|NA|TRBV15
TGTGCCACCAGGACAGGGCTGAACACTGAAGCTTTCTTT
CATRTGLNTEAFF
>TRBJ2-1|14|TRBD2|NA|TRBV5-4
TGTGCCAGCAGCCTAGGACTAGTCCACAATGAGCAGTTCTTC
CASSLGLVHNEQFF
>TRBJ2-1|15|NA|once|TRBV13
TGTGCCAGCAGCTTAAACGGAAAGGTGGGCAATGAGCAGTTCTTC
CASSLNGKVGNEQFF
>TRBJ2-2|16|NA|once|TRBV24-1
TGTGCCACCAGTGATTTTAACCCTGCGAACACCGGGGAGCTGTTTTTT
CATSDFNPANTGELFF
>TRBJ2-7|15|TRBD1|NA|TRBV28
TGTGCCAGCACCCCCTCCCGGGACAGGGGCTACGAGCAGTACTTC
CASTPSRDRGYEQYF
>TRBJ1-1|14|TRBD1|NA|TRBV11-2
TGTGCCAGCAGGAGACAGGGGGGGGACACTGAAGCTTTCTTT
CASRRQGGDTEAFF
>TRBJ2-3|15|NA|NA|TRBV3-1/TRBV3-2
TGTGCCAGCAGGCTAGCGCCCGCTAGCACAGATACGCAGTATTTT
CASRLAPASTDTQYF
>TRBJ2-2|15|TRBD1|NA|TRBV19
TGTGCCAGTAGTACCGGCGACAGGGTTGCCGGGGAGCTGTTTTTT
CASSTGDRVAGELFF
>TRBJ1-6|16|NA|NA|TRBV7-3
TGTGCCAGCAGCTTAACTGGGGGTCTGGATAATTCACCCCTCCACTTT
CASSLTGGLDNSPLHF
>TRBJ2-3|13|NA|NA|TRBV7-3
TGTGCCAGCAGCTCCGGTTACACAGATACGCAGTATTTT
CASSSGYTDTQYF
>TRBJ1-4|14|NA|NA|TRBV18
TGTGCCAGCTCTCAGGACAGCGGGAATGAAAAACTGTTTTTT
CASSQDSGNEKLFF
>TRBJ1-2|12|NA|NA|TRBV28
TGTGCCAGCAGATCTCAGGGTTGGGGCTACACCTTC
CASRSQGWGYTF
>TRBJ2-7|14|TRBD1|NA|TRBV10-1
TGCGCCAGCAGTCCTTTGGGCAGGGGGAACGAGCAGTACTTC
CASSPLGRGNEQYF
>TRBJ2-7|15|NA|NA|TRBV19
TGTGCCAGTAGTACCAGTCATGGTCCCCTCTACGAGCAGTACTTC
CASSTSHGPLYEQYF
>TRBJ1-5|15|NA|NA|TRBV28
TGTGCCAGCAGTCTAGATTGGGGGGCGAACCAGCCCCAGCATTTT
CASSLDWGANQPQHF
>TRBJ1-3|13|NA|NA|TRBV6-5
TGTGCCAGCCTCCTCGTCTCTGGAAACACCATATATTTT
CASLLVSGNTIYF
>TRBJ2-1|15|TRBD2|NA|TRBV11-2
TGTGCCAGCAGGTCTAGCGGGAGCTCCTACAATGAGCAGTTCTTC
CASRSSGSSYNEQFF
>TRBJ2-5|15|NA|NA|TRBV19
TGTGCCAGTAGTTCCTCGGAGACTCTCCAAGAGACCCAGTACTTC
CASSSSETLQETQYF
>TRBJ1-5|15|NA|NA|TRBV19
TGTGCCAGTAGTATCTTGGGAGGGGTTCGTCAGCCCCAGCATTTT
CASSILGGVRQPQHF
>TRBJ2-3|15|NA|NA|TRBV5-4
TGTGCCAGCAGCCAACAAGGCCTTAGCACAGATACGCAGTATTTT
CASSQQGLSTDTQYF
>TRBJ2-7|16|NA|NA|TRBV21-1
TGTGCCAGCAGCCAGGGGAGGGCCCCAGACGGCTACGAGCAGTACTTC
CASSQGRAPDGYEQYF
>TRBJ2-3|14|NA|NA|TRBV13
TGTGCCAGCAGCCCTAGCCCGGGAGCAGATACGCAGTATTTT
CASSPSPGADTQYF
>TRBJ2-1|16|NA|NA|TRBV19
TGTGCCAGTAGTCTGATAATTGTAGGCCCGGGGAATGAGCAGTTCTTC
CASSLIIVGPGNEQFF
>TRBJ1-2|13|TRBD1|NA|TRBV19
TGTGCCAGTAGTACGGCAGGGGGGACTGGCTACACCTTC
CASSTAGGTGYTF
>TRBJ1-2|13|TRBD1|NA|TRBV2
TGTGCCTTCTCCGAGACAGGGAGCTATGGCTACACCTTC
CAFSETGSYGYTF
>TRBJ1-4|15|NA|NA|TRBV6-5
TGTGCCAGCAGTTTCCTTGGGGGAACTAATGAAAAACTGTTTTTT
CASSFLGGTNEKLFF
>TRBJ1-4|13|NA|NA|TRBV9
TGTGCCAGCAGCGTAGGACCGGAGGAAAAACTGTTTTTT
CASSVGPEEKLFF
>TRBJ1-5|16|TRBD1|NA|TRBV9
TGTGCCAGCAGCACCGGGACAGGCCCACCAAATCAGCCCCAGCATTTT
CASSTGTGPPNQPQHF
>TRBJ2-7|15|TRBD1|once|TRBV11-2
TGTGCCAGCAGCAAGGGACAGGGGGGCACCTACGAGCAGTACTTC
CASSKGQGGTYEQYF
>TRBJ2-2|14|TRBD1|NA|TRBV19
TGTGCCAGTAGTACCGCAGGGGGCACCGGGGAGCTGTTTTTT
CASSTAGGTGELFF
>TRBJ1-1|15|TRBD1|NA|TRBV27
TGTGCCAGCAGCTCGGGACAGGGTGGGTTGCCTGAAGCTTTCTTT
CASSSGQGGLPEAFF
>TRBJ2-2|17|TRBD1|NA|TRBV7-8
TGTGCCAGCAGCGGACGGGACAGGGGAATGAGTACCGGGGAGCTGTTTTTT
CASSGRDRGMSTGELFF